The 22 T cell receptor beta chains below come from one sample, sequenced in a study of PD-L1 blockade in urothelial cancer. Clones were read by immunoSEQ multiplex PCR, and TCRdb kept only the in-frame ones, dropping some. Here the sample spans approximately 86,000 clones, around four fifths being singletons. Noted time point: pretreatment peripheral blood. Specimen: PBMCs, collected around atezolizumab (anti-PD-L1) treatment. The source of these receptors is a middle-aged man with urothelial cancer.

CDR3 loop: CASAGGSRKTEAFF. The CDR3 DNA sequence: TGTGCCTCAGCAGGGGGGAGCCGTAAGACTGAAGCTTTCTTT. The chain recombines TRBV30 with TRBJ1-1; 7 bases match TRBD1. V was pared by 7 bases and J by 5 bases, with 13 bases of the junction left unmatched. The CDR3 length is 14 residues. Germline lookup yields CDR1 GTSNPN and CDR2 SVGIG (reference sequence). The full variable domain, its missing parts supplied by reference TRBV30 and TRBJ1-1, is SQTIHQWPATLVQPVGSPLSLECTVEGTSNPNLYWYRQAAGRGLQLLFYSVGIGQISSEVPQNLSASRPQDRQFILSSKKLLLSDSGFYLCASAGGSRKTEAFFGQGTRLTVV.

The chain joins TRBV6-5 to TRBJ2-3; D may be TRBD2 (5 bases). The CDR3 totals 14 residues. The germline CDR1 and CDR2 sequences are MNHEY and SVGAGI. V dropped 5 bases and J dropped 4 bases, with 13 bases sitting between them. CDR3 in amino acids: CASSNPAGADTQYF. The CDR3 coding sequence is TGTGCCAGCAGTAACCCTGCGGGCGCAGATACGCAGTATTTT.

The V gene is TRBV2, the J gene TRBJ1-3; 12 bases fit TRBD1. Trimming removed 7 bases from V and 9 bases from J; junction bases left unmatched: 13. The CDR3 sequence is 16 residues long. Germline V CDR1 and CDR2: SNHLY, FYNNEI. The CDR3 here is CASTPLGQGAKSTIYF. The CDR3 region has the DNA TGTGCCAGCACCCCACTGGGACAGGGGGCGAAGTCCACCATATATTTT. The complete variable domain, with remaining parts taken from reference TRBV2 and TRBJ1-3, reads EPEVTQTPSHQVTQMGQEVILRCVPISNHLYFYWYRQILGQKVEFLVSFYNNEISEKSEIFDDQFSVERPDGSNFTLKIRSTKLEDSAMYFCASTPLGQGAKSTIYFGEGSWLTVV.

This clone was seen just once. V is TRBV5-1 and J is TRBJ2-3; D call uncertain. Looked up from germline, CDR1 is SGHRS and CDR2 is YFSETQ. Trimming shortened V by 4 bases and J by 1 base, and 10 bases separated the two germline ends. The CDR3 covers 14 residues. CDR3 coding DNA: TGCGCCAGCAGCATATCTTCGGGCACAGATACGCAGTATTTT. The encoded protein is CASSISSGTDTQYF.

This clone was found a few times. V and J are TRBV2 and TRBJ1-1; D call uncertain. Trimming cost V 7 bases and J 0 bases, with 9 bases left between them. Looked up from germline, CDR1 is SNHLY and CDR2 is FYNNEI. The CDR3 length is 13 residues. CDR3 nucleotide sequence: TGTGCCAGCATTCAGACTTTGAACACTGAAGCTTTCTTT. It translates to CASIQTLNTEAFF.

This chain joins TRBV5-6 and TRBJ1-3; D is possibly TRBD1 (5 bases). The V gene lost 4 bases and the J gene lost 4 bases, with 15 bases spanning the gap. The CDR3 length is 15 residues. The germline gives CDR1 SGHDT, CDR2 YYEEEE. Here the CDR3 reads CASSRFNRLGNTIYF. CDR3 DNA: TGTGCCAGCAGCCGATTTAACAGGCTCGGAAACACCATATATTTT.

This clone was found many times. This chain links TRBV5-8 with TRBJ1-3; possible D gene TRBD1, 5 bases. Deletions cut 2 bases from V and 4 bases from J, with 13 bases between. The V gene's germline CDR1 is SGHTS and CDR2 YDEGEE. This CDR3 has 15 residues. The CDR3 DNA reads TGTGCCAGCAGCTTAGTCCAGGGCGAGGGAAACACCATATATTTT. As protein: CASSLVQGEGNTIYF.

This sequence joins TRBV7-2 and TRBJ2-7; 13 bases are a match to TRBD2. The ends lost 4 bases at V and 2 bases at J; junction bases unmatched: 2. This CDR3 contains 15 residues. The V gene's germline CDR1 is SGHTA and CDR2 FQGNSA. This chain's CDR3 is CASSSGLAGTYEQYF. The CDR3 DNA reads as TGTGCCAGCAGCTCGGGACTAGCGGGGACCTACGAGCAGTACTTC.

The CDR3 sequence: CARSLGQKYGYTF. For the CDR3, the DNA is TGTGCCAGAAGCTTGGGACAGAAGTATGGCTACACCTTC. The genes are TRBV5-3 and TRBJ1-2, with D tentatively TRBD1 (5 bases). TRBV5-3 is treated as an ORF (open reading frame) with a function not yet certain. The CDR3 covers 13 residues. Trimming took 0 bases from V and 5 from J, leaving 8 bases between them.

This clone has more than one count but fewer than ten. The rearrangement uses TRBV7-3 and TRBJ2-5; D is unresolved. V lost 0 bases, J lost 5 bases, and 16 bases lay in between. The CDR3 is 16 amino acids. The germline V gene encodes CDR1 SGHTA and CDR2 FQGTGA. The CDR3, as DNA: TGTGCCAGCAGCTTAACGTTTAGGCCCCCGGAGGAGACCCAGTACTTC. This encodes CASSLTFRPPEETQYF.

This chain uses TRBV7-3 with TRBJ2-1; D is possibly TRBD1 (5 bases). The CDR3 is made up of 16 amino acids. In germline, CDR1 is SGHTA, CDR2 FQGTGA. Trimming left V 5 bases short and J 0 bases short, with 14 bases between. CDR3 sequence: CASSPDGALSYNEQFF. CDR3 nucleotides: TGTGCCAGCAGCCCCGATGGGGCTCTCTCCTACAATGAGCAGTTCTTC.

The chain carries TRBV6-5 and TRBJ1-2; perhaps TRBD1 as D (5 bases). Germline V gene data show CDR1 as MNHEY and CDR2 as SVGAGI. V lost 2 bases and J lost 4, with 14 bases in between. The CDR3 is made up of 15 amino acids. Written as DNA, the CDR3 is TGTGCCAGCAGTTACACCCCCCGGGACTTCTATGGCTACACCTTC. Translated: CASSYTPRDFYGYTF.

The V call is TRBV29-1, the J call TRBJ1-1; perhaps TRBD1 as D (6 bases). This CDR3 is 15 amino acids long. V lost 0 bases and J 1 base, leaving 12 bases between the germline ends. Germline CDR1 reads SQVTM; CDR2 reads ANQGSEA. CDR3 bases: TGCAGCGTTGAAGAAGGGAGGGGGAGGAACACTGAAGCTTTCTTT. This sequence encodes CSVEEGRGRNTEAFF. The variable domain in full, with the rest retrieved from reference TRBV29-1 and TRBJ1-1, is SAVISQKPSRDICQRGTSLTIQCQVDSQVTMMFWYRQQPGQSLTLIATANQGSEATYESGFVIDKFPISRPNLTFSTLTVSNMSPEDSSIYLCSVEEGRGRNTEAFFGQGTRLTVV.

The chain employs TRBV28 and TRBJ1-1; TRBD1 aligns across 7 bases. V lost 2 bases to trimming and J lost 4 bases; unmatched junction nucleotides: 4. The CDR3 spans 14 residues. Germline CDR1 MDHEN, CDR2 SYDVKM. Here the CDR3 DNA reads TGTGCCAGCAGTTTAAGGGGGCTCGGCACTGAAGCTTTCTTT. Translated, it gives CASSLRGLGTEAFF.

This clone came up once. The chain carries TRBV7-9 and TRBJ2-1; 8 nucleotides match TRBD2. Trimming removed 5 bases from V and 5 bases from J; junction bases left unmatched: 8. The V gene's germline CDR1 is SEHNR and CDR2 FQNEAQ (reference sequence). This CDR3 is built from 15 residues. The CDR3 bases are TGTGCCAGCAGCCCAGCGGGAGTTAGAAACAATGAGCAGTTCTTC. It encodes CASSPAGVRNNEQFF.

This chain uses TRBV10-3 with TRBJ2-1, with 8 bases aligning to TRBD2. CDR3 size: 17 residues. Germline-derived CDR1 and CDR2 are ENHRY and SYGVKD. Trimming took 0 bases from V and 5 from J; bases not matched to a gene: 9. The CDR3 DNA reads as TGTGCCATCAGTGAGTCGACGTTGGCGGGAGGACACAATGAGCAGTTCTTC. Translating gives CAISESTLAGGHNEQFF.

The chain combines TRBV28 with TRBJ1-2; D gene ambiguous. The V gene's germline CDR1 is MDHEN and CDR2 SYDVKM. Trimming removed 2 bases from V and 6 bases from J, with 13 bases in between. This CDR3 comprises 14 residues. The CDR3 loop is CASSLPNKLNGYTF. The CDR3, as DNA: TGTGCCAGCAGTTTACCCAATAAACTCAATGGCTACACCTTC.

This clone appeared a few times. The chain recombines TRBV5-1 with TRBJ2-7; 7 bases agree with TRBD1. Per the germline V gene, CDR1 is SGHRS and CDR2 is YFSETQ. V lost 4 bases, J lost 5 bases, and 9 bases stayed unmatched. CDR3 length: 14 amino acids. The chain's CDR3 is CASSLTGINNEQYF. The CDR3 DNA reads as TGCGCCAGCAGCCTGACAGGGATTAACAACGAGCAGTACTTC.

The CDR3 bases are TGCAGTGCTGGACTAGCTTCCGAGCAGTACTTC. Translation: CSAGLASEQYF. This chain links TRBV20-1 with TRBJ2-7; 8 nucleotides agree with TRBD2. The CDR3 is 11 amino acids. Per germline, CDR1 DFQATT and CDR2 SNEGSKA (reference sequence). V was pared by 5 bases and J by 6 bases, with 3 bases of the junction left unmatched.

J is TRBJ2-7 and V is TRBV5-6; TRBD1 agrees at 12 bases. CDR1 is SGHDT and CDR2 is YYEEEE in the germline V gene. The CDR3 loop spans 19 amino acids. J was trimmed by 5 bases and V by 0 bases; bases with no gene match: 15. The CDR3 loop is CASSLGGPFGDRGRDEQYF. DNA for the CDR3: TGTGCCAGCAGCTTGGGTGGTCCTTTTGGGGACAGGGGGCGCGACGAGCAGTACTTC.

This sequence joins TRBV6-1 and TRBJ1-3; D ambiguous. The germline V gene encodes CDR1 MNHNS and CDR2 SASEGT. CDR3 length: 16 amino acids. The V end was cut by 1 base, the J end by 1 base, with 11 bases between. The DNA of the CDR3 is TGTGCCAGCAGTGAAGTCCCGCCCGGGTCTGGAAACACCATATATTTT. Its translation is CASSEVPPGSGNTIYF.

V is TRBV30 and J is TRBJ2-3, with a tentative D call TRBD2 (6 bases). V shed 5 bases and J shed 6 bases, with 24 bases lying between them. The CDR3 contains 16 residues. Looked up from germline, CDR1 is GTSNPN and CDR2 is SVGIG (reference sequence). This CDR3 is CAWARSGATWGDTQYF. The CDR3 region has the DNA TGTGCCTGGGCCCGTAGCGGTGCAACGTGGGGGGATACGCAGTATTTT.